The T cell receptor (beta chain) described here comes from a study of OX40 agonist ivuxolimab in advanced cancers. Background on the study: Patients received the agonistic anti-OX40 (CD134) antibody ivuxolimab.

Assay: immunoSEQ multiplex PCR; the TCRdb copy retains only in-frame clones and omits some. The sample shows 85,000 to 120,000 clones, over 75% of them seen only once. Notes on the study in general: At 0.1 to 3.0 mg/kg and by week 6, CD4+ and CD8+ T cells in the blood had expanded clonally.

The V end lost 3 bases, the J end lost 1 base, and 12 bases lay between the germline ends. The germline V gene encodes CDR1 SNHLY and CDR2 FYNNEI. This CDR3 has 15 amino acids. Turning to this clone: Its antigen is as yet unknown.

The chain carries TRBV2 and TRBJ2-5; D is ambiguous. The input for sequencing was CD4+ or CD8+ T cells sorted from blood, taken in a trial of the OX40 agonist ivuxolimab. This sequence originates from an adult with an advanced solid tumor such as melanoma, head and neck, liver or kidney cancer. CDR3 amino acids: CASSDVWGRQETQYF. Here the CDR3 DNA reads TGTGCCAGCAGTGATGTTTGGGGTCGCCAAGAGACCCAGTACTTC.